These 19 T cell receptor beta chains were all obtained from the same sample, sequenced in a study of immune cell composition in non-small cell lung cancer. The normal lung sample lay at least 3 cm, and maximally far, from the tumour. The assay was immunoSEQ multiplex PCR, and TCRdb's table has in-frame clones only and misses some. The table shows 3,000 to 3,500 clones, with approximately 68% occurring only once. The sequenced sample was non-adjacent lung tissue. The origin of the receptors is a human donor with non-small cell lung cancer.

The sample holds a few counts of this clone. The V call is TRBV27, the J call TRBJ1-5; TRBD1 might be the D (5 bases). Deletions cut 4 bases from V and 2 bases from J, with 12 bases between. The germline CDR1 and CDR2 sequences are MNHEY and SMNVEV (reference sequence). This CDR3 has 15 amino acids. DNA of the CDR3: TGTGCCAGCAGTTCCCTAGGGGTAGGCAATCAGCCCCAGCATTTT. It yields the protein CASSSLGVGNQPQHF.

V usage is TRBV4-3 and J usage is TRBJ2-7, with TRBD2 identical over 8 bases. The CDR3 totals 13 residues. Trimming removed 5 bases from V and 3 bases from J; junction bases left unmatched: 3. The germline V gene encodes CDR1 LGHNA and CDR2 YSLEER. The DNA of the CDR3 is TGCGCCAGCAGCACACGGGGGGGCTACGAGCAGTACTTC. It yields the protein CASSTRGGYEQYF.

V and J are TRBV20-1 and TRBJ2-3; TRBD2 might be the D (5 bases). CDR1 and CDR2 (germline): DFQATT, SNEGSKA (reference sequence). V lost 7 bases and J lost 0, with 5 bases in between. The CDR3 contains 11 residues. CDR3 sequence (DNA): TGCAGTGGCGGGAGCACAGATACGCAGTATTTT. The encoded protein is CSGGSTDTQYF.

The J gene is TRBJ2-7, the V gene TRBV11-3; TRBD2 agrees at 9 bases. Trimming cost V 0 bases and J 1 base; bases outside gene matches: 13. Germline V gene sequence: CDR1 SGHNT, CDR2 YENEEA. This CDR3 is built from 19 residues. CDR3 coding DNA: TGTGCCAGCAGCTTAGATCGATTAGCGGGGGACATCAGATCCTACGAGCAGTACTTC. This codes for CASSLDRLAGDIRSYEQYF.

The CDR3 loop is CASSPIGGTTNEKLFF. For the CDR3, the DNA is TGTGCCAGCAGCCCCATTGGGGGGACAACTAATGAAAAACTGTTTTTT. This chain connects TRBV7-6 to TRBJ1-4; the D gene is possibly TRBD1 (5 bases). The V and J ends lost 5 bases and 0 bases respectively, with 13 bases between them. Germline loops: CDR1 SGHVS, CDR2 FNYEAQ. The CDR3 loop spans 16 amino acids.

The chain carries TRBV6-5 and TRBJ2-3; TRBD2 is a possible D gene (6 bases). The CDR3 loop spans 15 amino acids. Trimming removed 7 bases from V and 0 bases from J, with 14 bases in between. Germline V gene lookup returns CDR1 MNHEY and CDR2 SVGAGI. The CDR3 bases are TGTGCCAGCAACCCGTTCGGGGGTAGCACAGATACGCAGTATTTT. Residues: CASNPFGGSTDTQYF.

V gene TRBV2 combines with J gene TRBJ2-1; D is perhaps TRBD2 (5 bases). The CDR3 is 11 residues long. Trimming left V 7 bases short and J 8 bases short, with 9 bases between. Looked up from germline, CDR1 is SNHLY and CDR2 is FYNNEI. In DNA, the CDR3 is TGTGCCAGCACCCCGAGGGATGAGCAGTTCTTC. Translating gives CASTPRDEQFF.

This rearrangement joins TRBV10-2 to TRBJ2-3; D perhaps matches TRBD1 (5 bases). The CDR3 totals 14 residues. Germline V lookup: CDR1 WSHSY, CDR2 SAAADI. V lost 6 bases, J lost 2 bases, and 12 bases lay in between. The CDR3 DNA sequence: TGCGCCAGCAGCGACAGTTCTTCCACAGATACGCAGTATTTT. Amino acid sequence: CASSDSSSTDTQYF.

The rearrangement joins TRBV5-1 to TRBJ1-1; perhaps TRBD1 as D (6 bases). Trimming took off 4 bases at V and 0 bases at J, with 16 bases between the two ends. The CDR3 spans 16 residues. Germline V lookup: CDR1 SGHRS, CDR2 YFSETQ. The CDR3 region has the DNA TGCGCCAGCAGCATAAATACAGGGTTCATGAACACTGAAGCTTTCTTT. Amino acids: CASSINTGFMNTEAFF. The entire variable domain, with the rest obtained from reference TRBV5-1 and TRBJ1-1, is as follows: KAGVTQTPRYLIKTRGQQVTLSCSPISGHRSVSWYQQTPGQGLQFLFEYFSETQRNKGNFPGRFSGRQFSNSRSEMNVSTLELGDSALYLCASSINTGFMNTEAFFGQGTRLTVV.

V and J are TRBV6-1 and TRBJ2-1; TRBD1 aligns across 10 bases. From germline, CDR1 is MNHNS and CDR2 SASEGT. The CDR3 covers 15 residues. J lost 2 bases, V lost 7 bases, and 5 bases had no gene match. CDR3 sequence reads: CASTVDRGPYNEQFF. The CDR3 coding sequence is TGTGCCAGCACCGTCGACAGGGGGCCCTACAATGAGCAGTTCTTC.

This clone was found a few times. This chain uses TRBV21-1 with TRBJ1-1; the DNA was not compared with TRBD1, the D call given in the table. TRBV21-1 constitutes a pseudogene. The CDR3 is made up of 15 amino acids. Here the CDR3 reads CASSKPPGEWTEAFF. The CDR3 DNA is TGTGCCAGCAGCAAGCCCCCAGGGGAATGGACTGAAGCTTTCTTT.

In DNA, the CDR3 is TGCGCCAGCAGCTTGACAGGGGGCCGTGGCACTGAAGCTTTCTTT. It codes for CASSLTGGRGTEAFF. V and J are TRBV5-1 and TRBJ1-1; the match to TRBD1 covers 9 bases. The CDR3 totals 15 residues. CDR1 is SGHRS and CDR2 is YFSETQ in the germline V gene. Trimming took 1 base from V and 4 from J; bases not matched to a gene: 5.

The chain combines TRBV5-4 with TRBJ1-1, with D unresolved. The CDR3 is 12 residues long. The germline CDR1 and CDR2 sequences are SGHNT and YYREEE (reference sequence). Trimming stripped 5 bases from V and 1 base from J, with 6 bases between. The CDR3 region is CASRGGNTEAFF. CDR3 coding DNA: TGTGCCAGCAGGGGAGGGAACACTGAAGCTTTCTTT. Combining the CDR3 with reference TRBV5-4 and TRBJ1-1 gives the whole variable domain ETGVTQSPTHLIKTRGQQVTLRCSSQSGHNTVSWYQQALGQGPQFIFQYYREEENGRGNFPPRFSGLQFPNYSSELNVNALELDDSALYLCASRGGNTEAFFGQGTRLTVV.

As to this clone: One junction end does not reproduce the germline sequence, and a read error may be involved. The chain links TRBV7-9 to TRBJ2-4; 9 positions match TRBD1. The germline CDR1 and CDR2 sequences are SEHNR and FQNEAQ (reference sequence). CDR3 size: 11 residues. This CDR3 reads CASSLGTGVHF. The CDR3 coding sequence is TGTGCCAGCAGCTTAGGGACAGGGGTCCACTTC. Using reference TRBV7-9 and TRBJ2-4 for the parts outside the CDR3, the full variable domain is DTGVSQNPRHKITKRGQNVTFRCDPISEHNRLYWYRQTLGQGPEFLTYFQNEAQLEKSRLLSDRFSAERPKGSFSTLEIQRTEQGDSAMYLCASSLGTGVHFGAGTRLSVL.

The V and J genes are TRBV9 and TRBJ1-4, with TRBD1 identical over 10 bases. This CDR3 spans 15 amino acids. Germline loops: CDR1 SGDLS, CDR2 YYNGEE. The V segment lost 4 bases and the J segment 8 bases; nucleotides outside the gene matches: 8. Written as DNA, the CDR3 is TGTGCCAGCAGCTCCCGGACAGGGGGAGGGGAAAAACTGTTTTTT. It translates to CASSSRTGGGEKLFF.

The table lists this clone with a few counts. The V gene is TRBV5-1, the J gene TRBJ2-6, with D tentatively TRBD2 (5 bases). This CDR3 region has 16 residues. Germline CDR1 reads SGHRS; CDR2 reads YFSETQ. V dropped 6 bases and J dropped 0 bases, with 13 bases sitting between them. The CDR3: CASTLGGSSGANVLTF. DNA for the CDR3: TGCGCCAGCACCCTAGGTGGGAGCTCTGGGGCCAACGTCCTGACTTTC.

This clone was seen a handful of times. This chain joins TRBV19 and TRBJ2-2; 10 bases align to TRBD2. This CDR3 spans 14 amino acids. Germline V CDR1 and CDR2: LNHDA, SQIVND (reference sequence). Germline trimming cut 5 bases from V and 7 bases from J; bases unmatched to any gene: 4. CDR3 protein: CASSSGLADGELFF. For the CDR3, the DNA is TGTGCCAGTAGTTCAGGACTAGCGGACGGGGAGCTGTTTTTT.

This CDR3 is CASRLEGQGYNEQFF. The CDR3 DNA is TGTGCAAGTCGCTTAGAGGGACAGGGATACAATGAGCAGTTCTTC. This chain connects TRBV12-2 to TRBJ2-1; whether TRBD1, the table's D call, matches the DNA was not checked. TRBV12-2 is reported as a pseudogene. The CDR3 totals 15 residues.

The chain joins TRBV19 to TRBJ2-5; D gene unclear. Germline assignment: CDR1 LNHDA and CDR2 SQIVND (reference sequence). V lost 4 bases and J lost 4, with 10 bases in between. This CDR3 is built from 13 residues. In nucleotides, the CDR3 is TGTGCCAGTAGTAAAGAGGCCGCAGAGACCCAGTACTTC. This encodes CASSKEAAETQYF.